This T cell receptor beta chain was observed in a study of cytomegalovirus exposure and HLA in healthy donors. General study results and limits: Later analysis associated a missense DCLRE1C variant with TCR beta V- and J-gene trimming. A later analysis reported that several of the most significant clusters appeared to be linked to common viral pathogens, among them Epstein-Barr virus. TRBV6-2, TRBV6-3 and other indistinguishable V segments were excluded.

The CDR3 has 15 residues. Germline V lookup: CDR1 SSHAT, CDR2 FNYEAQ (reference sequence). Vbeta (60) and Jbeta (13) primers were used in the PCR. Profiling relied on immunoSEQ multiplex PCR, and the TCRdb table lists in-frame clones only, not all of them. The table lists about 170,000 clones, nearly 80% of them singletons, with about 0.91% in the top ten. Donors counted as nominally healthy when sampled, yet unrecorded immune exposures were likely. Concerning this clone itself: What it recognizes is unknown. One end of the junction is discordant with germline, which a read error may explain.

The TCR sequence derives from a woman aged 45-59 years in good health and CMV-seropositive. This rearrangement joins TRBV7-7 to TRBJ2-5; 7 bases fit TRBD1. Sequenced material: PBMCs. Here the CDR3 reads CASSSTGTAQETQYF. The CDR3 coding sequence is TGTGCTAGCAGCTCTACCGGGACAGCCCAAGAGACCCAGTACTTC.